A single sample gave rise to the 21 T cell receptor beta chains below, sequenced in a study of cytomegalovirus exposure and HLA in healthy donors. TCRdb's table, derived via immunoSEQ multiplex PCR, lists solely in-frame clones and lacks some. Of 130,000 or so clones listed, 80% to 90% are singletons. The sample was PBMCs. The receptors derive from a woman in her late teens or twenties in good health and CMV-seronegative.

The V and J genes are TRBV10-3 and TRBJ2-1; maybe TRBD2 (6 bases). V lost 6 bases, J lost 2 bases, and 17 bases lay in between. CDR1 and CDR2 from the germline V gene are ENHRY and SYGVKD. The CDR3 spans 16 residues. This chain's CDR3 is CAIRPVGGGPYNEQFF. CDR3 DNA sequence: TGTGCCATCAGACCGGTGGGGGGAGGACCCTACAATGAGCAGTTCTTC.

The CDR3 sequence: CASSPPSAHEQFF. CDR3 DNA sequence: TGTGCCAGCAGCCCCCCTAGCGCCCATGAGCAGTTCTTC. This rearrangement joins TRBV7-9 to TRBJ2-1; possible D gene TRBD2, 6 bases. The CDR3 loop spans 13 amino acids. The V gene lost 5 bases and the J gene lost 8 bases, with 13 bases spanning the gap. Germline CDR1 and CDR2: SEHNR and FQNEAQ (reference sequence).

The genes are TRBV5-1 and TRBJ2-5; the D gene is possibly TRBD2 (5 bases). V lost 0 bases to trimming and J lost 5 bases, with 14 bases between them. Germline V gene data show CDR1 as SGHRS and CDR2 as YFSETQ. The length of the CDR3 is 15 residues. The CDR3 loop reads CASSLEEGTWETQYF. CDR3 bases: TGCGCCAGCAGCTTGGAAGAGGGAACCTGGGAGACCCAGTACTTC.

The genes are TRBV25-1 and TRBJ1-5; D uncertain. V lost 6 bases and J lost 0, with 6 bases in between. This CDR3 contains 13 residues. Per the germline V gene, CDR1 is MGHDK and CDR2 is SYGVNS. DNA of the CDR3: TGTGCCAGCAGGGGCCTTAGCAATCAGCCCCAGCATTTT. It codes for CASRGLSNQPQHF.

CDR3 sequence: CASSATNRGWTEAFF. In nucleotides, the CDR3 is TGTGCCAGCAGTGCCACAAACAGGGGATGGACTGAAGCTTTCTTT. The rearrangement links TRBV6-5 to TRBJ1-1; 7 positions agree with TRBD1. CDR3 size: 15 residues. The ends lost 5 bases at V and 5 bases at J; junction bases unmatched: 11. Germline V CDR1 and CDR2: MNHEY, SVGAGI.

The rearrangement joins TRBV15 to TRBJ2-5; TRBD2 is a possible D gene (6 bases). CDR3 length: 14 residues. CDR1 LNHNV and CDR2 YYDKDF come from the germline V gene (reference sequence). V lost 0 bases to trimming and J lost 5 bases, with 10 bases between them. The chain's CDR3 is CATSRDTSRETQYF. In nucleotides, the CDR3 is TGTGCCACCAGCAGAGATACTAGCCGGGAGACCCAGTACTTC.

The DNA of the CDR3 is TGCAGCGTTGAAGAGGCGTCTCAACAGGGGAGGGGCTACACCTTC. This codes for CSVEEASQQGRGYTF. This rearrangement joins TRBV29-1 to TRBJ1-2; 7 bases are a match to TRBD1. CDR1 and CDR2 from the germline V gene are SQVTM and ANQGSEA. This CDR3 region has 15 residues. V dropped 0 bases and J dropped 8; count of bases not matched to a gene: 12.

The chain employs TRBV5-1 and TRBJ2-7, with D perhaps matching TRBD2 (6 bases). Trimming took 4 bases from V and 2 from J, leaving 16 bases between them. Germline V gene sequence: CDR1 SGHRS, CDR2 YFSETQ. The length of the CDR3 is 15 residues. The DNA for the CDR3 is TGCGCCAGCAGCCCCATGGGAGGCCTAACCTACGAGCAGTACTTC. As protein: CASSPMGGLTYEQYF.

The V and J genes are TRBV10-3 and TRBJ2-7; 12 nucleotides line up with TRBD1. Germline CDR1 is ENHRY and CDR2 is SYGVKD. The CDR3 runs to 16 residues. With 5 bases clipped from V and 5 bases from J, the junction kept 10 bases outside the gene matches. CDR3 sequence: CAISPETGTGGHEQYF. The CDR3 region has the DNA TGTGCCATCAGTCCAGAAACCGGGACAGGGGGCCACGAGCAGTACTTC.

V is TRBV4-2 and J is TRBJ2-7; 7 bases map to TRBD1. Germline V gene sequence: CDR1 LGHNA, CDR2 YNFKEQ. Trimming at V came to 1 base and at J to 2 bases, leaving 8 bases not matched to a gene. The CDR3 has 16 residues. The CDR3 coding sequence is TGTGCCAGCAGCCAAGGAATTGGGACAGCGGCCTACGAGCAGTACTTC. This translates into CASSQGIGTAAYEQYF.

V gene TRBV9 combines with J gene TRBJ2-5; D possibly corresponds to TRBD1 (5 bases). The CDR3 totals 14 residues. Trimming pared 2 bases from V and 5 bases from J, leaving 13 bases between. Looked up from germline, CDR1 is SGDLS and CDR2 is YYNGEE. The CDR3 is CASSVGQAAETQYF. CDR3 sequence (DNA): TGTGCCAGCAGCGTGGGGCAGGCAGCGGAGACCCAGTACTTC.

The chain is built from TRBV25-1 and TRBJ1-2, with D perhaps TRBD1 (6 bases). Germline values: CDR1 MGHDK, CDR2 SYGVNS. The CDR3 contains 15 residues. Trimming took 7 bases from V and 3 from J, leaving 18 bases between them. The CDR3 region is CASTGSGGGYYGYTF. The CDR3 DNA sequence: TGTGCCAGCACCGGATCAGGCGGGGGCTACTATGGCTACACCTTC.

This clone has only a few counts. The chain is built from TRBV10-3 and TRBJ2-7, with 7 bases fitting TRBD2. Trimming took 11 bases from V and 2 from J; bases not matched to a gene: 6. The germline V gene encodes CDR1 ENHRY and CDR2 SYGVKD. The CDR3 contains 12 residues. The CDR3 DNA sequence: TGTGCCGGGGGAGGGGCCACCTACGAGCAGTACTTC. Encoded protein: CAGGGATYEQYF.

The CDR3 protein is CASRMRPQGSEQYF. DNA for the CDR3: TGTGCCAGCAGAATGCGTCCTCAGGGGAGTGAGCAGTACTTC. The V and J genes are TRBV5-5 and TRBJ2-7, with D perhaps matching TRBD1 (6 bases). This CDR3 is built from 14 residues. V was clipped by 5 bases and J by 7 bases, with 19 bases between them. Germline V lookup: CDR1 SGHKS, CDR2 YYEKEE (reference sequence).

Notes on this clone: This sequence may be a read error, since a much larger clone differs from it by one base. This chain connects TRBV6-4 to TRBJ2-1; the match to TRBD2 covers 14 bases. V was pared by 0 bases and J by 8 bases, with 0 bases of the junction left unmatched. The CDR3 consists of 15 residues. CDR1 and CDR2 from the germline V gene are MRHNA and SNTAGT. This CDR3 reads CASSDSTSGGDEQFF. The CDR3, as DNA: TGTGCCAGCAGTGACTCGACTAGCGGGGGGGATGAGCAGTTCTTC.

The J gene is TRBJ2-2, the V gene TRBV5-1; TRBD1 matches at 11 bases. Germline-derived CDR1 and CDR2 are SGHRS and YFSETQ. With V trimmed by 2 bases and J by 6 bases, 6 bases remained unmatched. This CDR3 comprises 16 residues. The CDR3 nucleotides are TGCGCCAGCAGCTTTGCCGGACAGGGGGCGGCCGGGGAGCTGTTTTTT. Protein sequence: CASSFAGQGAAGELFF.

The chain carries TRBV27 and TRBJ1-1, with 7 bases aligning to TRBD1. The length of the CDR3 is 13 residues. The V gene end was trimmed by 4 bases and the J gene end by 3 bases; junction bases not matched to a gene: 2. Germline-derived CDR1 and CDR2 are MNHEY and SMNVEV (reference sequence). The CDR3 nucleotides are TGTGCCAGCAGTTGGACAGGTTACACTGAAGCTTTCTTT. Translated: CASSWTGYTEAFF.

The chain links TRBV5-5 to TRBJ2-7; 7 bases match TRBD1. This CDR3 spans 15 amino acids. V gave up 4 bases and J gave up 3 bases; unmatched junction bases: 10. Germline CDR1 is SGHKS and CDR2 is YYEKEE (reference sequence). This CDR3 is CASSPRQGFNYEQYF. DNA for the CDR3: TGTGCCAGCAGCCCCAGACAGGGTTTCAACTACGAGCAGTACTTC.

This clone was detected only a few times. The CDR3 DNA follows: TGTGCCAGCAGTCTGTCGAGCCGCGGCTACACCTTC. It codes for CASSLSSRGYTF. The chain joins TRBV7-9 to TRBJ1-2; D gene ambiguous. Germline V gives CDR1 SEHNR, CDR2 FQNEAQ (reference sequence). This CDR3 contains 12 residues. The germline V and J ends were trimmed by 6 bases and 8 bases, with 13 bases remaining between them. Filled out from reference TRBV7-9 and TRBJ1-2, the complete variable domain reads DTGVSQNPRHKITKRGQNVTFRCDPISEHNRLYWYRQTLGQGPEFLTYFQNEAQLEKSRLLSDRFSAERPKGSFSTLEIQRTEQGDSAMYLCASSLSSRGYTFGSGTRLTVV.

The chain carries TRBV7-9 and TRBJ2-2, with D unclear. V lost 1 base to trimming and J lost 7 bases, with 4 bases between them. This CDR3 is 12 amino acids long. Germline V CDR1 and CDR2: SEHNR, FQNEAQ (reference sequence). Here the CDR3 reads CASSLVSGELFF. The DNA for the CDR3 is TGTGCCAGCAGCTTAGTGAGCGGGGAGCTGTTTTTT.

This clone was observed a single time. The CDR3 region has the DNA TGTGCCAGCAGTGACCCTGGGAGTCTCTATGGCTACACCTTC. Its protein product is CASSDPGSLYGYTF. The J gene is TRBJ1-2, the V gene TRBV27; D is ambiguous. Germline CDR1 is MNHEY and CDR2 is SMNVEV (reference sequence). Trimming stripped 5 bases from V and 4 bases from J, with 14 bases between. This CDR3 has 14 amino acids.